These T cell receptor beta chains were read from a single sample in a study of blood T cell repertoires in COVID-19. This table comes from immunoSEQ multiplex PCR, and its TCRdb copy is limited to in-frame clones, with some not included. This table holds some 150,000 clones, around 87% found once. The sample comprised peripheral blood. The receptor set was obtained from a woman aged 50 to 60 with active or convalescent COVID-19. The CDR3 runs from the conserved cysteine through the conserved F or W. The D gene is left open where the match is weak. Rows may omit the clone size; those that give it use once, few, many or a size class.

D	V	size	J	DNA	CDR3
.	TRBV10-3	.	TRBJ1-1	TGTGCCATCAGGGCAGGGGAGAACACTGAAGCTTTCTTT	CAIRAGENTEAFF
.	TRBV18	.	TRBJ1-1	TGTGCCAGCTCACCACAGACAGTGAACACTGAAGCTTTCTTT	CASSPQTVNTEAFF
TRBD1	TRBV4-1	once	TRBJ2-5	TGCGCCAGCAGCCTATCAGACAGGGGTCGAGATAAAGGAGAGACCCAGTACTTC	CASSLSDRGRDKGETQYF
TRBD2	TRBV18	.	TRBJ2-7	TGTGCCAGCTCAAGGACTAGCGGGGGAAACTACGAGCAGTACTTC	CASSRTSGGNYEQYF
TRBD1	TRBV30	once	TRBJ2-1	TGTGCCTGGAGTGGAGGGACAGGCCGCTACAATGAGCAGTTCTTC	CAWSGGTGRYNEQFF
.	TRBV18	.	TRBJ2-5	TGTGCCAGCTCACTTCGTGCCAGGGGCTCTCAAGAGACCCAGTACTTC	CASSLRARGSQETQYF
.	TRBV7-9	.	TRBJ1-2	TGTGCCAGCTCCCCCGGGTCATACAATGGCTACACCTTC	CASSPGSYNGYTF
.	TRBV19	.	TRBJ1-2	TGTGCCAGTAGTCCCCAGCCCTACGGGGACTATGGCTACACCTTC	CASSPQPYGDYGYTF
TRBD2	TRBV6-5	once	TRBJ2-1	TGTGCCAGCAGTTATACAGCGGGGGGCCTGGGCAATGAGCAGTTCTTC	CASSYTAGGLGNEQFF
TRBD2	TRBV30	.	TRBJ2-1	TGTGCCTGGGGAAAGGGAGGGAGTCGGAATGAGCAGTTCTTC	CAWGKGGSRNEQFF
.	TRBV27	.	TRBJ2-5	TGTGCCAGCAGTTGGGGCGGGACCCAGTACTTC	CASSWGGTQYF
TRBD2	TRBV11-2	few	TRBJ2-1	TGTGCCAGCAGCTTAGAGCTAGCGGGGGGAGTGAATGAGCAGTTCTTC	CASSLELAGGVNEQFF
TRBD1	TRBV19	.	TRBJ1-1	TGTGCCAGTAGTACCCAAACAGGGGGCACTGAAGCTTTCTTT	CASSTQTGGTEAFF
TRBD1	TRBV5-6	few	TRBJ1-2	TGTGCCAGCAGCTTGGTTGCAGGGGGCTTTTCAGGAGGCTACACCTTC	CASSLVAGGFSGGYTF
.	TRBV6-5	.	TRBJ1-1	TGTGCCACCTTACGGGGGGCGGCGAACACTGAAGCTTTCTTT	CATLRGAANTEAFF
TRBD2	TRBV10-3	once	TRBJ2-1	TGTGCCATCAGTGGGACTAGCGGGGGGGCCAATGAGCAGTTCTTC	CAISGTSGGANEQFF
TRBD1	TRBV7-2	.	TRBJ2-7	TGTGCCAGCAGCTTAGAACAGGGGATCGCCTACGAGCAGTACTTC	CASSLEQGIAYEQYF
.	TRBV4-3	.	TRBJ1-2	TGCGCCAGCAGCCAAGACAGGAACTATGGCTACACCTTC	CASSQDRNYGYTF
TRBD1	TRBV25-1	.	TRBJ2-7	TGTGCCAGCAGTGATATTTACAGGGGCTACGAGCAGTACTTC	CASSDIYRGYEQYF
TRBD1	TRBV30	.	TRBJ1-3	TGTGCCTGGAGTGGTGACAGGGGGTCATACTCTGGAAACACCATATATTTT	CAWSGDRGSYSGNTIYF
.	TRBV2	few	TRBJ1-6	TGTGCCAGCAGAAGAACCGGGACACGTGAAACCCTCCACTTT	CASRRTGTRETLHF
TRBD1	TRBV4-3	.	TRBJ1-3	TGCGCCAGCAGCCCCCGGCAGGGGGGAATAAACACCATATATTTT	CASSPRQGGINTIYF
.	TRBV4-3	.	TRBJ2-1	TGCGCCAGCAGCCAAGAGTTTATGCTGGCTAGGGAGCAGTTCTTC	CASSQEFMLAREQFF
TRBD1	TRBV5-5	.	TRBJ2-1	TGTGCCAGCAGCTTCGGACAGGATAGCTCCTACAATGAGCAGTTCTTC	CASSFGQDSSYNEQFF
.	TRBV7-9	.	TRBJ1-1	TGTGCCAGCAAAGGGGTGGGCACTGAAGCTTTCTTT	CASKGVGTEAFF
.	TRBV9	.	TRBJ2-1	TGTGCCAGCAGCGTAGAGTCGTGGGGGGACAATGAGCAGTTCTTC	CASSVESWGDNEQFF
TRBD1	TRBV7-8	.	TRBJ2-7	TGTGCCAGCAGCTGGACCGGGACAGGGTACTCCTACGAGCAGTACTTC	CASSWTGTGYSYEQYF
.	TRBV25-1	.	TRBJ1-2	TGTGCCAGCAGTGATCCGGGACTTTTAGGTCATGGCTACACCTTC	CASSDPGLLGHGYTF
.	TRBV5-1	few	TRBJ1-2	TGCGCCAGCAGCTTGGGACGGTGGAGGGATGGCTACACCTTC	CASSLGRWRDGYTF
.	TRBV5-1	.	TRBJ1-2	TGCGCCAGCAGCGACTCCCACAGGAACTATGGCTACACCTTC	CASSDSHRNYGYTF
.	TRBV28	.	TRBJ1-2	TGTGCCAGCAGTACCCAGGGTCATGGCTACACCTTC	CASSTQGHGYTF
TRBD2	TRBV5-8	.	TRBJ2-7	TGTGCCAGCAGCTCAACTAGCGGGGGGCTCTACGAGCAGTACTTC	CASSSTSGGLYEQYF
TRBD2	TRBV6-5	.	TRBJ2-1	TGTGCCAGCACCCCCCTAGCGGGAGGGGTTGATGAGCAGTTCTTC	CASTPLAGGVDEQFF
TRBD2	TRBV10-3	.	TRBJ2-1	TGTGCCATCAGTGAGACCGGGACTACCGCTTACAATGAGCAGTTCTTC	CAISETGTTAYNEQFF
TRBD1	TRBV4-1	once	TRBJ1-2	TGCGCCAGCAGCCAGCGACCGGGACAGTTAAAGGATGGCTACACCTTC	CASSQRPGQLKDGYTF
.	TRBV27	.	TRBJ1-4	TGTGCCAGCAGTCTGACAGGAACTAATGAAAAACTGTTTTTT	CASSLTGTNEKLFF
.	TRBV6-1	once	TRBJ2-1	TGTGCCAGCAGTCAAGGTCACTATCGGCCTTCGAGTGAGCAGTTCTTC	CASSQGHYRPSSEQFF
.	TRBV7-3	once	TRBJ1-6	TGTGCCAGCAGCTCCTTCCCCAATTCACCCCTCCACTTT	CASSSFPNSPLHF
.	TRBV27	.	TRBJ2-7	TGTGCCAGCAGTTTACGGCGTTCCGGGGGATACGAGCAGTACTTC	CASSLRRSGGYEQYF
.	TRBV21-1	.	TRBJ1-4	TGTGCCAGCAGCGCTCCAGGAAACCCAAATGAAAAACTGTTTTTT	CASSAPGNPNEKLFF
.	TRBV7-3	.	TRBJ2-2	TGTGCCAGCAGCCCCGGGAACTCGAACACCGGGGAGCTGTTTTTT	CASSPGNSNTGELFF
.	TRBV28	.	TRBJ1-2	TGTGCCAGCACCCAAAGGTCAGGGTTCTATGGCTACACCTTC	CASTQRSGFYGYTF
.	TRBV11-1	.	TRBJ2-2	TGTGCCAGCAGCGTAAGGTGGCAGGAGAACACCGGGGAGCTGTTTTTT	CASSVRWQENTGELFF
.	TRBV15	.	TRBJ1-6	TGTGCCACCAGCAGAGTAGACAGGTTAAATTCACCCCTCCACTTT	CATSRVDRLNSPLHF
.	TRBV10-3	.	TRBJ2-2	TGTGCCATCAGGAGTACCGGGGAGCTGTTTTTT	CAIRSTGELFF
TRBD1	TRBV4-3	.	TRBJ1-1	TGCGCCAGCAGCCGAGGGACAGGGGTGAACACTGAAGCTTTCTTT	CASSRGTGVNTEAFF
.	TRBV25-1	.	TRBJ1-2	TGTGCCAGCAGTGTCGCGGCAGATTATGGCTACACCTTC	CASSVAADYGYTF
TRBD2	TRBV10-3	.	TRBJ2-3	TGTGCCATCAGTGGACCGGGACTAGAAAGGACAGATACGCAGTATTTT	CAISGPGLERTDTQYF
.	TRBV28	.	TRBJ1-5	TGTGCCAGCAGTTTATATAGAGGGAACCAGCCCCAGCATTTT	CASSLYRGNQPQHF
.	TRBV28	once	TRBJ2-7	TGTGCCAGCACTGAGAGCTCCTACGAGCAGTACTTC	CASTESSYEQYF
TRBD1	TRBV6-5	.	TRBJ2-2	TGTGCCAGCAGTTACGGGGACAGGGAAACCGGGGAGCTGTTTTTT	CASSYGDRETGELFF
TRBD2	TRBV5-1	.	TRBJ2-3	TGCGCCAGCATCTACGAACCAGGACTAGGGGTTTGGACAGATACGCAGTATTTT	CASIYEPGLGVWTDTQYF
TRBD2	TRBV7-2	.	TRBJ2-1	TGTGCCAGCACCAAACCCCCTAGCGGGAGGCCAAGCTCCTACAATGAGCAGTTCTTC	CASTKPPSGRPSSYNEQFF
TRBD1	TRBV6-4	few	TRBJ2-1	TGTGCCAGCAGCCCGCAACAGGGGGCAGTCAATGAGCAGTTCTTC	CASSPQQGAVNEQFF
TRBD1	TRBV6-5	.	TRBJ1-2	TGTGCCACCCAGGGACAGACTAACTATGGCTACACCTTC	CATQGQTNYGYTF
TRBD2	TRBV7-2	.	TRBJ2-7	TGTGCCAGCAGCTCCGGACTAGCGGGCCCCTACGAGCAGTACTTC	CASSSGLAGPYEQYF